This T cell receptor beta chain appears in the sequencing data of a study of cytomegalovirus exposure and HLA in healthy donors (dated by TCRdb to the late 2010s). In the study overall: An earlier analysis of roughly 610 of the donors reported about 260 Gb of sequence data and 95 million to 120 million unique TCR beta sequences obtained from around 180 million T cells. The study profiled the T cell repertoires of 500 to 800 subjects by immunosequencing and related them to cytomegalovirus serostatus. Genome-wide SNP genotypes for about 60% of the roughly 670 donors were used in a later genetic analysis, which treated that subset as a discovery cohort. Every repertoire in the discovery cohort had been generated on one and the same sequencing platform. On average, around 240,000 unique TCR beta nucleotide sequences were sequenced per donor among roughly 430 genotyped donors of the cohort, with around 19% of those sequences being non-productive. The later analysis used no new phenotypic data to find candidate immune exposures, relying instead on TCR beta sequences and their occurrence across donors. Donor age, sex, ethnicity and CMV serostatus were compiled alongside the repertoire data. To study patterns of TCR occurrence, a later analysis re-analyzed previously published TCR beta repertoires from 600 to 750 donors and added high-resolution HLA genotyping. Of the 398 genotyped donors, about 80% fell in the genetic ancestry cluster associated with self-reported Caucasian donors. The study combined high-throughput TCR immunosequencing, statistical association of individual TCRs with disease status, and machine learning to predict cytomegalovirus infection status. HLA typing included class I and class II loci at four-digit resolution. Along with the roughly 710-subject first cohort, a separate validation cohort of more than 90 different subjects was used. Typing coverage differed by locus: A, B, C, DRB1 and DQB1 were typed in about 620-640 donors, DQA1 in 522, DPA1 in some 570, and DPB1 in 400 to 480. Approximately 310 gigabases of sequencing data and about 92 million unique TCR sequences made up an early release that covered 500 to 700 HLA-typed donors. The study was designed to test whether signatures of past pathogen exposure could be identified by cataloging public T cell receptors. Roughly 5 DR-DQ haplotypes were handled as single units for association and clustering, since linkage in the cohort was strong. In an earlier analysis of 500 to 650 of the donors, high-throughput TCR beta sequencing was used to judge whether each TCR beta V gene segment behaved as functional or pseudogenic. The paper as a whole reports these results and caveats: A later analysis reported that several top co-occurrence clusters appeared linked to parvovirus B19, influenza, CMV and Epstein-Barr virus. In vitro tests confirmed that three of the cytomegalovirus-associated TCR beta chains recognize cytomegalovirus antigens. Presence/absence analyses assumed roughly uniform sequencing depth across donors, an assumption that may not hold. In a later analysis, the rate of TCR association differed among HLA loci, with DRB1 alleles having the most associated TCRs and HLA-C alleles having the fewest. A later genetic analysis reported fewer N-insertions in productive TCRs among donors in an Asian-associated ancestry cluster than the approximately 670-donor mean. Some IMGT-functional V segments, including TRBV6-2 and TRBV6-3, could not be distinguished by the 87-base-pair reads and were therefore excluded. The only immune exposure information available for the cohort was CMV serostatus. A later genetic analysis associated a missense DCLRE1C variant with V-gene and J-gene trimming of TCR beta chains, and an independent cohort replicated the association. At a false discovery rate of 0.05, a later analysis linked some 18,000 TCR beta sequences to specific HLA alleles. In this cohort, only TCR beta chains were sequenced, and detectable features were limited by the absence of alpha or paired-chain data. The earlier analysis of almost 600 of the donors excluded some 15 rarely observed V segments, including chromosome 9 orphons, because counts were too low. A further reported finding was that TCR beta sequences accurately predicted the HLA-A and HLA-B alleles for most subjects in the first cohort. Most TCR sequences were observed very rarely across donors, whereas some public TCRs were present in many individuals. The classifier was reported to diagnose cytomegalovirus status with high specificity and sensitivity in both the original and validation cohorts. Correlated functional status among segregating V segments might be attributable to linkage disequilibrium, but an unknown experimental factor could not be ruled out. Because some donors lacked HLA typing at each locus, the association tests relied only on the typed subset. Most CMV-associated TCR beta chains appeared to be HLA-restricted in a later analysis, and the HLA associations seemed to be driven largely by CMV exposure. The sequencing pipeline was judged likely to have produced a cluster of highly shared sequence variants as a technical artifact. Broadly in line with IMGT annotations, most TCR beta V segments showed up in productive rearrangements about 87% or about 30% of the time in an earlier analysis of about 500 of the donors. The study gave a list of over 150 TCR beta chains associated with cytomegalovirus. When HLA alleles, especially DR and DQ, strongly co-occurred, TCR associations were difficult to assign to individual alleles. A later analysis found that HLA-associated TCR beta chains were more clonally expanded and had lower generation probabilities than equally common non-associated chains. The authors suggested that the approach could potentially be generalized to other disease states and immunological phenotypes.

The library relied on the immunoSEQ multiplex PCR assay. A mixture of 60 forward primers for TCR Vbeta segments and 13 reverse primers for TCR Jbeta segments was used in the multiplex PCR. The CDR3 region of rearranged TCR beta genes was amplified from genomic DNA with a multiplex PCR assay. Amplified TCR beta libraries were sequenced as 87-base-pair reads on the Illumina HiSeq System. As for the authors' bioinformatics: A later analysis tallied around 87 million unique TCR beta chains across the approximately 670 repertoires, and 10 million to 11 million of those chains were shared by two or more donors. A nearest-neighbor algorithm error-corrected the raw reads and collapsed the reads into unique sequences, merging closely related sequences to remove PCR and sequencing errors. V, D and J gene segments were assigned by aligning CDR3 sequences to IMGT reference sequences. For a sequence to be retained, a match of at least six nucleotides to both a V gene segment and a J gene segment was required. Rearrangements were called productive when the CDR3 lacked stop codons and stayed in frame with V and J; all others were non-productive. Following IMGT convention, CDR3 was defined as the stretch from the second conserved V-encoded cysteine up to the conserved J-encoded phenylalanine. The earlier analysis of roughly 590 of the donors excluded sequences that lacked an unambiguous match to a single V gene segment. An earlier analysis of 500 to 600 of the donors classified V segments as functional when productive rearrangements were above 56.7% and as segregating when the standard deviation between donors was above 5%. A statistical classification framework was built for diagnosing cytomegalovirus status from the catalog of TCR beta chain sequences. In a later analysis, V and J genes were assigned by comparing TCR nucleotide sequences against IMGT/GENE-DB human TR gene sequences. Using the TCRdist pipeline, a later analysis assigned CDR3 sequences along with most-parsimonious VDJ recombination scenarios. In a later analysis, every TCR beta chain was defined by the combination of its CDR3 amino acid sequence and its V-gene family, and reads without a unique V-gene family were dropped. To address suspected cross-contamination and a sequencing artifact, a later analysis removed 592 highly shared, low-generation-probability nucleotide sequences. For each public chain, a later analysis derived a clonal expansion index from normalized ranks of inferred template counts within each repertoire. Generation probabilities in a later analysis came from a VDJ recombination model fitted to out-of-frame rearrangements, and those results were checked against IGoR. In a later analysis, hypergeometric tests were used to score TCR-TCR, TCR-HLA and TCR-CMV co-occurrence, with a repertoire-size bias correction applied to TCR pairs. To estimate false discovery rates, a later analysis permuted the HLA or CMV assignments 20 times. A later analysis grouped co-occurring TCRs with DBSCAN, adding TCRdist sequence similarity when clustering within HLA-allele-positive subsets. Repertoires with fewer than 30,000 or more than 120,000 public chains, plus five repertoires with anomalous nucleotide sharing, were excluded from co-occurrence clustering. What TCRdb holds here is the immuneACCESS table cut down to in-frame rearrangements. Part of the clones is not present; checked against another copy, under half of the missing clones reflect an unresolved V gene, and the others are unexplained. The DNA was the basis for D and trimming; V, J and clone size are from that table. This sample is represented by 150,000 to 160,000 clones; 60% to 85% of them were singletons. About 4% of the sample rests with the top ten.

In total, about 650 healthy bone marrow donors made up the cohort. Cohort members were all nominally healthy when sampled, although unrecorded immune exposures were likely present. The donor tested CMV seronegative, placing the donor among the roughly 350 seronegative members of the cohort. Each donor provided a peripheral blood sample, and peripheral blood mononuclear cells were used for TCR beta sequencing. Genomic DNA extraction from the blood cell samples was performed with the Qiagen DNeasy Blood Extraction Kit. Comments on this clone: Which antigen it targets is not known. Base qualities were left out, and no much larger clone turns up one base away.

The CDR3 contains 14 residues, cysteine and phenylalanine counted. This entry keeps only the CDR3 DNA: 42 bases, framed from base 1. Trimming takes 3 bases off V and 8 bases off J; junction bases not matched to a gene: 2. From the germline V gene, CDR1 is MDHEN and CDR2 is SYDVKM. Recombination connected TRBV28 to TRBJ1-6, with 9 junctional bases fitting TRBD1. Sequenced material: PBMCs. The clonotype originates from a woman aged 35 to 49 in good health and CMV-seronegative. The CDR3: CASSFTGGYSPLHF. The DNA reads as follows: TGTGCCAGCAGTTTTACAGGGGGCTATTCACCCCTCCACTTT.